This record covers a single T cell receptor (beta chain). Its antigen is unidentified. The data belong to a study of Ad26.COV2.S vaccination and SARS-CoV-2 variants. The study's findings and limits: Spike-specific TCR breadth ran higher among vaccine recipients than placebo recipients.

Per germline, CDR1 LGHNA and CDR2 YNFKEQ. J was trimmed by 4 bases and V by 3 bases; bases with no gene match: 21. The CDR3 has 21 residues. Regarding treatment: some 19 received Ad26.COV2.S at low or high dose, single or two shots; roughly five received placebo; per-sample allocation not given. Vaccine and placebo recipients were sampled on day 63 after the first injection. Libraries were prepared by immunoSEQ multiplex PCR; TCRdb keeps only in-frame clonotypes and omits some of them. The profile shows more than 400,000 clones, 80% to 95% of them singletons. V gene TRBV4-2 combines with J gene TRBJ2-7, with 13 bases identical to TRBD2. The sequence came from a person aged 18-60 years who received the Ad26.COV2.S COVID-19 vaccine or a placebo. Sequencing used peripheral blood, obtained in a trial of Ad26.COV2.S vaccine versus placebo. The CDR3 region has the DNA TGTGCCAGCAGCCAGGGATTTATCACTAGCGGGAGGGCCCCCGGTATGTACGAGCAGTACTTC. Protein: CASSQGFITSGRAPGMYEQYF.